These 6 T cell receptor beta chains were all obtained from the same sample, sequenced in a study of cytomegalovirus exposure and HLA in healthy donors. Amplification used 60 Vbeta primers and 13 Jbeta primers. The data were produced by immunoSEQ multiplex PCR, yet TCRdb's version contains in-frame clones alone and is incomplete. The sample includes approximately 97,000 clones, about 81% of them seen just once. Sequenced input: PBMCs. These receptors all come from a woman in her thirties or forties in good health and CMV-seropositive.

CDR3 sequence (DNA): TGTGCCAGCAGCATGACCGGGACAGGGGGCACTGAAGCTTTCTTT. Its translation: CASSMTGTGGTEAFF. This chain joins TRBV7-9 and TRBJ1-1, with 11 nucleotides matching TRBD1. The germline V gene encodes CDR1 SEHNR and CDR2 FQNEAQ (reference sequence). Unmatched junction bases numbered 6, after V lost 5 bases and J lost 4 bases. The CDR3 totals 15 residues.

The rearrangement links TRBV11-3 to TRBJ2-5; D call uncertain. The germline gives CDR1 SGHNT, CDR2 YENEEA. V lost 4 bases and J 5 bases, leaving 14 bases between the germline ends. The CDR3 is 14 amino acids. CDR3 loop: CASSSGSERETQYF. The CDR3 region has the DNA TGTGCCAGCAGCTCCGGGTCAGAGAGGGAGACCCAGTACTTC.

This clone showed up just a few times. The chain joins TRBV4-1 to TRBJ1-1; D ambiguous. The CDR3 consists of 13 residues. V was shortened by 1 base and J by 1 base, with 4 bases between the two germline ends. The germline V gene encodes CDR1 MGHRA and CDR2 YSYEKL. The CDR3 sequence is CASSQGQNTEAFF. The CDR3 nucleotides read TGCGCCAGCAGCCAAGGGCAGAACACTGAAGCTTTCTTT.

There are a few counts of this clone. This chain joins TRBV5-1 and TRBJ2-3; possible D gene TRBD2, 7 bases. The V and J ends lost 2 bases and 7 bases respectively, with 17 bases between them. Germline V lookup: CDR1 SGHRS, CDR2 YFSETQ. CDR3 length: 15 amino acids. The CDR3 spells CASSFYGGRANTQYF. Written as DNA, the CDR3 is TGCGCCAGCAGCTTTTACGGGGGGCGCGCGAATACGCAGTATTTT.

V usage is TRBV2 and J usage is TRBJ2-7; 7 nucleotides agree with TRBD2. The CDR3 sequence is 15 residues long. J lost 0 bases, V lost 0 bases, and 2 bases had no gene match. Germline V CDR1 and CDR2: SNHLY, FYNNEI. The CDR3 bases are TGTGCCAGCAGTGAAGCGGGAGGGAGCTCCTACGAGCAGTACTTC. It is translated as CASSEAGGSSYEQYF.

The chain uses TRBV6-1 and TRBJ2-5; 9 bases fit TRBD1. The V gene end was trimmed by 5 bases and the J gene end by 4 bases; junction bases not matched to a gene: 8. The germline V gene has CDR1 MNHNS and CDR2 SASEGT. This CDR3 region has 15 residues. CDR3 bases: TGTGCCAGCAGTATAACTACAGGGGGCCCAGAGACCCAGTACTTC. It is translated as CASSITTGGPETQYF.